The 30 T cell receptor beta chains below were found in one sample sequenced in a study of beta chain features in type 1 diabetes. Expressed TCRB transcripts were sequenced after all isolated RNA was converted to cDNA. Generated by immunoSEQ multiplex PCR, the TCRdb table keeps only in-frame clones and is missing some. The sample lists about 450,000 clones; roughly an eighth were seen once. The sample consisted of naive CD4+ T cells from blood. Receptor source: a woman aged 18-29 years in good health.

V usage is TRBV6-5 and J usage is TRBJ1-1; D gene ambiguous. The V gene's germline CDR1 is MNHEY and CDR2 SVGAGI. CDR3 length: 12 residues. Trimming removed 2 bases from V and 10 bases from J, with 11 bases in between. The CDR3 loop reads CASSYEGVGAFF. The CDR3 coding sequence is TGTGCCAGCAGTTACGAGGGAGTCGGAGCTTTCTTT.

The chain uses TRBV4-1 and TRBJ1-2; TRBD1 matches 8 bases. The CDR3 length is 15 residues. The V segment lost 4 bases and the J segment 2 bases; nucleotides outside the gene matches: 6. Germline loops: CDR1 MGHRA, CDR2 YSYEKL. The CDR3 sequence: CASSPGTGSNYGYTF. DNA of the CDR3: TGCGCCAGCAGCCCCGGGACAGGCTCAAACTATGGCTACACCTTC.

This clone has more than one count but fewer than ten. This chain uses TRBV5-1 with TRBJ2-3, with 9 bases fitting TRBD1. The V and J ends lost 0 bases and 6 bases, in that order; junction bases with no gene match: 5. CDR1 is SGHRS, CDR2 YFSETQ, per germline. The CDR3 length is 15 residues. DNA of the CDR3: TGCGCCAGCAGCTTGGTGGGACAGGGTGAGGATACGCAGTATTTT. Its protein product is CASSLVGQGEDTQYF.

This clone was seen only a few times. The chain couples TRBV11-2 to TRBJ1-1; TRBD1 matches 7 bases. The CDR3 sequence is 12 residues long. V shed 5 bases and J 11 bases; nucleotides not matched to a gene: 8. Germline V gene sequence: CDR1 SGHAT, CDR2 FQNNGV. The CDR3 DNA is TGTGCCAGCAGCCCCCAACAGGGGCGGGCTTTCTTT. It specifies CASSPQQGRAFF.

V gene TRBV5-1 combines with J gene TRBJ2-7; 7 nucleotides line up with TRBD1. The J segment lost 5 bases and the V segment lost 2 bases, leaving 4 bases of the junction unmatched. Germline-derived CDR1 and CDR2 are SGHRS and YFSETQ. The CDR3 has 13 residues. Here the CDR3 DNA reads TGCGCCAGCAGCTTCCCCGGGACAGACGAGCAGTACTTC. Translating gives CASSFPGTDEQYF.

This clone was found a few times. This sequence joins TRBV7-9 and TRBJ2-3, with D hard to call. With 9 bases removed from V and 3 bases from J, the gap between germline ends came to 16 bases. CDR3 length: 14 residues. Germline V gene lookup returns CDR1 SEHNR and CDR2 FQNEAQ (reference sequence). CDR3 in DNA: TGTGCCAGTGATACTCAAACCGGGACAGATACGCAGTATTTT. It codes for CASDTQTGTDTQYF.

Only a few counts were recorded for this clone. Distinct nucleotide sequences in the sample also encode this CDR3. The CDR3 DNA reads as TGTGCCAGCAGTGATAACTATGGCTACACCTTC. Protein sequence: CASSDNYGYTF. The V and J genes are TRBV25-1 and TRBJ1-2; D remains ambiguous. Trimming left V 3 bases short and J 1 base short, with 0 bases between. Per germline, CDR1 MGHDK and CDR2 SYGVNS. This CDR3 has 11 residues.

There are a few counts of this clone. The rearrangement uses TRBV14 and TRBJ2-1; 7 bases agree with TRBD1. Trimming at V came to 6 bases and at J to 4 bases, leaving 9 bases not matched to a gene. The CDR3 extends over 15 amino acids. CDR1 is SGHDN and CDR2 is FVKESK in the germline V gene. The CDR3 region has the DNA TGTGCCAGCAGTTCGGGACAGTACTCGTACAATGAGCAGTTCTTC. Translated, it gives CASSSGQYSYNEQFF.

This sequence joins TRBV4-3 and TRBJ2-1; D may be TRBD1 or TRBD2 (5 bases each). Between the trimmed V and J ends, which lost 5 bases and 0 bases, there was a span of 11 bases. CDR3 length equals 15 residues. CDR1 LGHNA and CDR2 YSLEER come from the germline V gene. The CDR3 DNA reads TGCGCCAGCAGCAGGGCAGGGACCTCCTACAATGAGCAGTTCTTC. Translation: CASSRAGTSYNEQFF.

This clone was detected only a few times. CDR3 sequence reads: CASSRGSSTQETQYF. The CDR3 DNA sequence: TGCGCCAGCAGCCGGGGTTCCAGCACTCAAGAGACCCAGTACTTC. The chain uses TRBV5-1 and TRBJ2-5, with D perhaps TRBD2 (5 bases). CDR1 and CDR2 from the germline V gene are SGHRS and YFSETQ. The length of the CDR3 is 15 residues. V was clipped by 4 bases and J by 2 bases, with 15 bases between them. The full variable domain, in which reference TRBV5-1 and TRBJ2-5 provide the parts outside the CDR3, is KAGVTQTPRYLIKTRGQQVTLSCSPISGHRSVSWYQQTPGQGLQFLFEYFSETQRNKGNFPGRFSGRQFSNSRSEMNVSTLELGDSALYLCASSRGSSTQETQYFGPGTRLLVL.

This clone was observed a handful of times. This chain connects TRBV6-6 to TRBJ2-7, with D unresolved. This CDR3 comprises 14 residues. CDR1 is MNHNY, CDR2 SVGAGI, per germline (reference sequence). Trimming took off 7 bases at V and 0 bases at J, with 13 bases between the two ends. The CDR3 region is CASTADGSSYEQYV. CDR3 nucleotide sequence: TGTGCCAGCACCGCGGACGGAAGCTCCTACGAGCAGTACGTC.

This clone occurred once. CDR3 DNA: TGTGCCAGCAGTCCGTCGCGCGAACCCCTCCACTTT. This encodes CASSPSREPLHF. The genes are TRBV27 and TRBJ1-6; D not resolved. The CDR3 extends over 12 amino acids. The ends were cut back, 5 bases at V and 12 bases at J, with 11 bases in the middle. From germline, CDR1 is MNHEY and CDR2 SMNVEV (reference sequence).

This chain joins TRBV14 and TRBJ2-1, with TRBD2 matching 11 bases. CDR1 and CDR2 from the germline V gene are SGHDN and FVKESK. The CDR3 runs 19 residues. V was pared by 3 bases and J by 11 bases, with 21 bases of the junction left unmatched. The CDR3 loop is CASSHVPDWTSGPRIQQFF. The CDR3 region has the DNA TGTGCCAGCAGCCACGTTCCAGACTGGACTAGCGGGCCCCGGATACAGCAGTTCTTC.

There are a few counts of this clone. V usage is TRBV3-1 (or the pseudogene TRBV3-2) and J usage is TRBJ2-5; D not certain. V was pared by 8 bases and J by 5 bases, with 3 bases between. Germline values: CDR1 LGHDT, CDR2 YNNKEL (reference sequence). The CDR3 spans 9 residues. The CDR3 reads CASGETQYF. The CDR3 DNA is TGTGCCAGCGGGGAGACCCAGTACTTC.

The J gene is TRBJ2-2, the V gene TRBV20-1, with D uncertain. The length of the CDR3 is 11 residues. Per germline, CDR1 DFQATT and CDR2 SNEGSKA (reference sequence). V lost 6 bases and J lost 5, with 7 bases in between. This chain's CDR3 is CSALRTGELFF. The CDR3 coding sequence is TGCAGTGCCCTTCGAACCGGGGAGCTGTTTTTT.

This clone came up a few times. The V gene is TRBV18, the J gene TRBJ1-6; D gene uncertain. Germline V lookup: CDR1 KGHSH, CDR2 LQKENI. The length of the CDR3 is 15 residues. The ends were cut back, 3 bases at V and 8 bases at J, with 14 bases in the middle. CDR3 sequence: CASSPSTKPDSPLHF. The CDR3 bases are TGTGCCAGCTCACCCTCGACGAAACCCGATTCACCCCTCCACTTT.

The chain is built from TRBV7-9 and TRBJ1-3, with unresolved D. Germline assignment: CDR1 SEHNR and CDR2 FQNEAQ (reference sequence). The CDR3 has 13 amino acids. Trimming removed 4 bases at V and 4 bases at J, with 8 bases between. The CDR3 DNA is TGTGCCAGCAGCTGGCCGGAAGGAAACACCATATATTTT. This codes for CASSWPEGNTIYF.

Regarding this clone: The sample has other DNA sequences that encode this CDR3 too. The V call is TRBV28, the J call TRBJ1-2; the D is unclear. This CDR3 contains 12 residues. Germline assignment: CDR1 MDHEN and CDR2 SYDVKM. V was pared by 2 bases and J by 5 bases, with 6 bases between. The CDR3 spells CASSLGRYGYTF. CDR3 DNA: TGTGCCAGCAGTTTAGGGAGATATGGCTACACCTTC.

V and J are TRBV9 and TRBJ1-3; a possible D gene is TRBD1 (6 bases). Germline V CDR1 and CDR2: SGDLS, YYNGEE. This CDR3 is built from 16 residues. V was pared by 5 bases and J by 0 bases, with 15 bases between. DNA of the CDR3: TGTGCCAGCAGAGGGGGATACGGAAGCTCTGGAAACACCATATATTTT. This sequence encodes CASRGGYGSSGNTIYF.

In its sample, this clone was seen a few times. The chain employs TRBV19 and TRBJ2-6, with D possibly matching TRBD1 (6 bases). The CDR3 has 15 residues. Germline V CDR1 and CDR2: LNHDA, SQIVND (reference sequence). V was clipped by 9 bases and J by 0 bases, with 12 bases between them. The CDR3 sequence: CASGTFSSGANVLTF. The CDR3 nucleotides read TGTGCCAGCGGGACATTTAGCTCTGGGGCCAACGTCCTGACTTTC.

This chain connects TRBV9 to TRBJ1-2; D gene ambiguous. V was shortened by 3 bases and J by 8 bases, with 17 bases between the two germline ends. Germline V gene sequence: CDR1 SGDLS, CDR2 YYNGEE. This CDR3 is built from 14 residues. The CDR3 reads CASSASPFRQGYTF. CDR3 in DNA: TGTGCCAGCAGCGCCTCCCCGTTCAGGCAAGGCTACACCTTC.

On this clone itself: This same CDR3 is encoded by further DNA sequences in the sample. This chain uses TRBV7-2 with TRBJ2-3; D gene ambiguous. Trimming left V 5 bases short and J 2 bases short, with 5 bases between. Germline assignment: CDR1 SGHTA and CDR2 FQGNSA. CDR3 length equals 12 residues. CDR3 loop: CASSLYTDTQYF. The DNA of the CDR3 is TGTGCCAGCAGCCTGTACACAGATACGCAGTATTTT.

The gene calls are TRBV20-1 and TRBJ2-3, with D uncertain. V lost 4 bases to trimming and J lost 6 bases, with 8 bases between them. The V gene's germline CDR1 is DFQATT and CDR2 SNEGSKA (reference sequence). The CDR3 is made up of 11 amino acids. CDR3 coding DNA: TGCAGTGCTATATACAAGGATACGCAGTATTTT. Translating it yields CSAIYKDTQYF.

The table lists this clone with a few counts. The rearrangement links TRBV27 to TRBJ2-3; maybe TRBD1 (6 bases). The V gene's germline CDR1 is MNHEY and CDR2 SMNVEV (reference sequence). Trimming removed 4 bases at V and 6 bases at J, with 14 bases between. The CDR3 has 14 amino acids. The CDR3 sequence is CASSYPGAGDTQYF. The CDR3, as DNA: TGTGCCAGCAGTTATCCAGGGGCAGGGGATACGCAGTATTTT.

The table lists this clone with a few counts. The rearrangement links TRBV19 to TRBJ2-7; no reliable D call. The ends were cut back, 4 bases at V and 0 bases at J, with 13 bases in the middle. Germline lookup yields CDR1 LNHDA and CDR2 SQIVND (reference sequence). The length of the CDR3 is 15 residues. CDR3 bases: TGTGCCAGTAGTAAGGGCCCTCAGTTCTCCTACGAGCAGTACTTC. Translation gives CASSKGPQFSYEQYF.

This clone was seen a few times. The gene calls are TRBV7-2 and TRBJ2-1; 8 bases map to TRBD2. CDR1 SGHTA and CDR2 FQGNSA come from the germline V gene. With V trimmed by 4 bases and J by 6 bases, 11 bases remained unmatched. CDR3 length: 16 amino acids. CDR3 sequence reads: CASSYPGLAGSNEQFF. The CDR3 DNA sequence: TGTGCCAGCAGCTACCCCGGGCTAGCGGGTAGCAATGAGCAGTTCTTC.

This clone was seen a few times. The CDR3 loop reads CASSSTGYGETQYF. The CDR3 DNA reads TGTGCCAGCAGCTCGACAGGGTATGGCGAGACCCAGTACTTC. This chain connects TRBV7-2 to TRBJ2-5; 7 positions match TRBD1. Germline values: CDR1 SGHTA, CDR2 FQGNSA. The CDR3 covers 14 residues. The V gene end was trimmed by 4 bases and the J gene end by 5 bases; junction bases not matched to a gene: 7.

The CDR3, as DNA: TGTGCCTGGAGTGTCTTTGACAGGGGAAGCTACACCTTC. It codes for CAWSVFDRGSYTF. The chain uses TRBV30 and TRBJ1-2, with 8 bases fitting TRBD1. The CDR3 covers 13 residues. Germline CDR1 and CDR2: GTSNPN and SVGIG (reference sequence). J gave up 9 bases and V 0 bases, and 6 bases lay outside the gene matches.

The chain combines TRBV6-5 with TRBJ2-1, with TRBD2 identical over 8 bases. Trimming at V came to 2 bases and at J to 2 bases, leaving 2 bases not matched to a gene. The CDR3 length is 15 residues. Germline CDR1 MNHEY, CDR2 SVGAGI. CDR3 sequence reads: CASSYEGLAYNEQFF. CDR3 nucleotides: TGTGCCAGCAGTTACGAGGGACTAGCCTACAATGAGCAGTTCTTC.

Only a few counts were recorded for this clone. This chain connects TRBV18 to TRBJ2-5; a possible D gene is TRBD1 (5 bases). With 6 bases removed from V and 5 bases from J, the gap between germline ends came to 13 bases. The CDR3 is 13 amino acids. Germline values: CDR1 KGHSH, CDR2 LQKENI. This CDR3 is CASSLGAVETQYF. The CDR3 nucleotides are TGTGCCAGCTCTCTAGGGGCTGTGGAGACCCAGTACTTC.